This TCR beta chain was recorded in a study of long-term antiretroviral therapy in people with HIV (dated by TCRdb to 2021 to 2024). For the study in its entirety: The earliest samples were collected about a decade before the 2015 WHO recommendation for immediate ART, when ART was typically delayed until CD4 counts fell. A total of 192 cryopreserved PBMC samples came from approximately 30 adults with confirmed HIV infection and were collected serially over a mean of roughly 6 years (range 1-12). Of the roughly 30 participants with HIV, roughly twelve were female. No cross-contamination during QIAcube processing was shown when test extractions of a monoclonal T-cell line were performed alongside 25 to 35 polyclonal samples. This retrospective serial study examined whether starting ART and sustained HIV suppression were associated with changes in the composition and diversity of the TRB repertoire in peripheral blood. Broader findings and caveats from the paper: Inferences about post-ART repertoire changes were limited because no data were available on ART adherence, viral resistance or therapy changes. Since PBMC availability was limited, sequencing covered only the TCR beta chain, with no alpha chain pairing. Samples dated from about 2004 to 2018, and the ART regimens used may be less effective than current ones. HIV repertoires had narrower CDR3 length ranges than controls, and the network structure suggested an antigen-experienced repertoire that shifted only slightly toward naive after ART. ART initiation was associated with a significant increase in TRB diversity, but diversity stayed significantly below transplant donor controls even after long-term ART. At every time point, the repertoire was dominated by expanded TRB clones first identified before ART initiation, although this dominance fluctuated and, in many PLHIV, declined after ART. Unsorted PBMC were profiled instead of sorted CD4+ and CD8+ T cells because pre-ART samples had limited cell numbers.

The immunoSEQ hsTCRB v3.0 assay was used at survey level resolution for TRB variable region sequencing. The target sequencing depth for TRB was 40,000-50,000 T-cell genomes per sample. An Illumina MiSeq with a v3 150-cycle kit was used to sequence the pooled TRB libraries. From the authors' description of their analysis: Repertoire analysis was performed in R inside a reproducible Nextflow workflow that covered QC, data transformation and analysis. Custom analyses were implemented in LymphoSeq2, an R package for AIRR-Seq data exploration. A few samples that produced fewer than 5000 total TRB sequences were removed, so some 190 HIV repertoires were analyzed. Among the roughly 190 retained HIV repertoires, roughly 60 were collected before ART initiation and approximately 130 were collected after ART initiation. Repertoires were downsampled to 5000 TRB nucleotide sequences, with summary statistics averaged over 100 downsampling iterations. TRB sequences were retained for analysis only if CDR3 regions of at least seven amino acids were present. Diversity was measured with a Shannon entropy-derived clonality score and the Gini coefficient. In the repertoire networks, any two of the top 5000 CDR3 amino acid sequences were connected whenever the two sequences differed by an edit distance of one. Antigen specificity groups and MHC restriction were predicted for TRB CDR3 amino acid sequences with GLIPH2. CDR3 amino acid sequences were matched against VDJdb and McPAS-TCR to flag known CMV, EBV, HIV or tissue antigen associations. Pre-ART, post-ART and control groups were compared with Wilcoxon signed-rank tests and Holm-Bonferroni correction. TCRdb holds this immuneACCESS table with in-frame rearrangements only. Some clones are missing; in checked studies, unresolved V genes explain under half, and the rest has no known cause. V and J calls and clone size are those listed in that table; D and trimming were worked out from the DNA. In all, the sample holds about 34,000 clones, and approximately 95% of those were seen once. The ten largest clones represent roughly 3.5% of the sample.

Participants were included only if at least one PBMC sample before ART initiation and at least two post-ART samples were available. Every participant with HIV received treatment in the United States of America. Before DNA extraction, cryopreserved samples containing roughly 0.9-10 million PBMC were thawed and washed. At the time of the earliest PBMC sample, participants with HIV were aged between roughly 20 and 60 years. PBMC samples were contributed by each participant from 1-4 timepoints before ART initiation and 2-8 timepoints after ART initiation, with a median of 7 samples. Serial HIV viral load, CD4+ T-cell count, ART history and demographic data were obtained for every participant. Genomic DNA was extracted from unsorted PBMC with a Qiagen kit on a QIAcube, processed in batches of 12 samples. From the cysteine up to the phenylalanine, the CDR3 has a length of 16 residues. Just CDR3 DNA is preserved here, 48 bases in frame from base 1. V gives up 3 bases and J gives up 0 bases, and the segment between their germline ends measures 12 bases. In the germline V gene (reference sequence), CDR1 corresponds to LNHDA and CDR2 to SQIVND.

On this clone: What antigen it recognizes has not been identified. No per-base quality is available; no much larger clone lies one base away.

In this chain, TRBV19 is recombined with TRBJ1-3; tentative D gene TRBD1, with 6 bases matching. This receptor was identified in a woman between 50 and 59 years old with HIV. The specimen was unsorted PBMCs, collected around 5 years after starting antiretroviral therapy. The CDR3 sequence is CASSMDRAYSGNTIYF. The nucleotide sequence reads as follows: TGTGCCAGTAGTATGGACAGAGCTTACTCTGGAAACACCATATATTTT.